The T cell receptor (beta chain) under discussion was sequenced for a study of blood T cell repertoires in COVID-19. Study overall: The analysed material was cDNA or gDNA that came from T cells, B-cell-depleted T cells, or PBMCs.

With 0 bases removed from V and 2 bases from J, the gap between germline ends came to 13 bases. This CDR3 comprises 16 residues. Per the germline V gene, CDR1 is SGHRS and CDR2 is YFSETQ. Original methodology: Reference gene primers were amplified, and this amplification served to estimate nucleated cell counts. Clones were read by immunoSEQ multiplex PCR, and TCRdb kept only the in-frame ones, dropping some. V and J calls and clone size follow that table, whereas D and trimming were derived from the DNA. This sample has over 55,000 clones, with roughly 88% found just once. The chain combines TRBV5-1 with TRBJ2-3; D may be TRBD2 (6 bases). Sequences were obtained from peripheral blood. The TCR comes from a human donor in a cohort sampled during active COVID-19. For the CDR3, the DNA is TGCGCCAGCAGCTTGGCCGGGGGACCGCTCACAGATACGCAGTATTTT. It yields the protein CASSLAGGPLTDTQYF.